This T cell receptor beta chain was retrieved from a study of T cell clonotyping in hematopoietic cell transplantation. As for the study in general: Recipient samples before transplant were obtained post-cytoreduction. Study-wide points: Higher Inverse Simpson Index values in graft donor and pretransplant recipient predicted broader posttransplant TCR diversity. At the given depth, recipient repertoires were over 97% de novo clonotypes. After transplant, recipient diversity fell while pathologically expanded clonotypes grew through day 180.

The V gene lost 2 bases and the J gene lost 2 bases, with 12 bases spanning the gap. There are 15 residues in the CDR3. Germline V gives CDR1 MNHNS, CDR2 SASEGT. The protocol was immunoSEQ multiplex PCR, while the TCRdb copy is restricted to in-frame clones and leaves out a portion. The sample includes tens of thousands of clones, more than 75% of them seen just once. Points on this clone: The antigen is not known.

Time point described: recipient sample about 28 days before transplant, after cytoreduction. This TCR was sampled from a man aged 60-69 years with biphenotypic leukemia. Some clones in this sample may be carry-over from other donors' samples. The V call is TRBV6-1, the J call TRBJ2-5; the D is unclear. This specimen consisted of peripheral blood mononuclear cells, obtained before stem cell transplant. The CDR3 loop reads CASSEWVTVQETQYF. The CDR3 bases are TGTGCCAGCAGTGAATGGGTGACTGTGCAAGAGACCCAGTACTTC.